A selection of T cell receptor beta chains follows, all from one sample in a study of identical twins. TCRdb re-called the 5' RACE reads through MiXCR, storing one row per CDR3 protein. The sample has around 340,000 distinct CDR3 sequences; approximately 8.7% are singletons. The sample was naive T cells sorted from blood. These receptors were collected from a woman aged 45-65 years in good health. CDR3s include the opening cysteine and the closing phenylalanine or tryptophan. The order of the fields is D gene, J gene, V gene, clone size, CDR3 DNA, CDR3 protein. The D gene is left open where the match is weak. Not every row has a clone size; where given, it reads once, few, many or a size class.

>-|TRBJ1-2|TRBV18|few
TGTGCCAGCTCACCGACGGATAACTATGGCTACACCTTC
CASSPTDNYGYTF
>-|TRBJ2-1|TRBV29-1|-
TGCAGCTCAGACGGAGTAGACTCCTACAATGAGCAGTTCTTC
CSSDGVDSYNEQFF
>-|TRBJ2-1|TRBV6-2/TRBV6-3|-
TGTGCCAGCAGTTCCTTGGGGGTAGATGAGCAGTTCTTC
CASSSLGVDEQFF
>TRBD2|TRBJ2-7|TRBV7-2|few
TGTGCCAGCAGCTTAGATTCGGGGGGACTAGCGGGAGGTGAGCAGTACTTC
CASSLDSGGLAGGEQYF
>-|TRBJ2-1|TRBV5-5|few
TGTGCCAGCAGCTTGGGCTGGGTTCCGCCGTTCCTACCTAGCTCCTACAATGAGCAGTTCTTC
CASSLGWVPPFLPSSYNEQFF
>-|TRBJ2-4|TRBV9|-
TGTGCCAGCAGCGTAGGGAGAACGGAAAACTTCGAATCAAACATTCAGTACTTC
CASSVGRTENFESNIQYF
>-|TRBJ2-2|TRBV7-7|-
TGTGCCAGCAGCCAGGCCATATCGGGGACCGGGGAGCTGTTTTTT
CASSQAISGTGELFF
>TRBD2|TRBJ2-5|TRBV5-1|-
TGCGCCAGCAGCTTTCAGGCGGGAGTGAGGGAGACCCAGTACTTC
CASSFQAGVRETQYF
>TRBD1|TRBJ1-5|TRBV10-3|-
TGTGCCATCAGTGAGGCGACAGGGAGCAATCAGCCCCAGCATTTT
CAISEATGSNQPQHF
>TRBD1|TRBJ2-7|TRBV27|few
TGTGCCAGCAGGAAACAACGGGACAGGCTAAATTCCGCCTACGAGCAGTACTTC
CASRKQRDRLNSAYEQYF
>TRBD1|TRBJ2-5|TRBV6-1|few
TGTGCCAGCGCCCCGACAGGGTGGGAGACCCAGTACTTC
CASAPTGWETQYF
>-|TRBJ2-7|TRBV11-2|many
TGTGCCAGCACCGGCGGGGCCACGCAGTACTTC
CASTGGATQYF
>TRBD2|TRBJ2-2|TRBV5-1|-
TGCGCCAGCAGCTGGAGACTAGCGGGAGTGACGAACACCGGGGAGCTGTTTTTT
CASSWRLAGVTNTGELFF
>TRBD2|TRBJ2-7|TRBV15|many
TGTGCCACCAGGGGTAGCGGGAGGTACGAGCAGTACTTC
CATRGSGRYEQYF
>-|TRBJ1-1|TRBV12-3/TRBV12-4|-
TGTGCCAGCACCCTCTCGCCAGGCGGCACTGAAGCTTTCTTT
CASTLSPGGTEAFF
>-|TRBJ2-3|TRBV6-2/TRBV6-3|-
TGTGCCAGCAGTTACTCGATTTTTTTGCCGGGTAGCACAGATACGCAGTATTTT
CASSYSIFLPGSTDTQYF